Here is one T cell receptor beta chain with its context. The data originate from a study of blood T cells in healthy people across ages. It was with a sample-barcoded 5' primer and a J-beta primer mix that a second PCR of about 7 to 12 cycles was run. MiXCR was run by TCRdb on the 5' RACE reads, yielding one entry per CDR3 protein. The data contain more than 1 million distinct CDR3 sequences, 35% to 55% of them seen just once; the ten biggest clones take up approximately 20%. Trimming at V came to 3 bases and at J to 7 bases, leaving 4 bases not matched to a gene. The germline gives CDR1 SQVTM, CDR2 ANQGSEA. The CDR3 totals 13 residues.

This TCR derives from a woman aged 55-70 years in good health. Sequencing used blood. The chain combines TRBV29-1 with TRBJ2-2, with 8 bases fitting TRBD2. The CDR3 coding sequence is TGCAGCGTTGAGACTAGCGTAGGCGGGGAGCTGTTTTTT. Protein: CSVETSVGGELFF.